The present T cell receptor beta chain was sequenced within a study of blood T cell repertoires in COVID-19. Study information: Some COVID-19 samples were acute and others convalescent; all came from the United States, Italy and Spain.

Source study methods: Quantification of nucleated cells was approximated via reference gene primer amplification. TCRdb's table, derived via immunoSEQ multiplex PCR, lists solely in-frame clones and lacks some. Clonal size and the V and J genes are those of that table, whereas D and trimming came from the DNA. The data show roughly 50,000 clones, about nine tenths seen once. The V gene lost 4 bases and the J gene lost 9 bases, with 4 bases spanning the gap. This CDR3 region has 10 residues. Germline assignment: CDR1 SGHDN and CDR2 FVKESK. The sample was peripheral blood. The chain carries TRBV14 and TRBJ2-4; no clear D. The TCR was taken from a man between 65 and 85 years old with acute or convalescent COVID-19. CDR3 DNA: TGTGCCAGCAGCCCGTGCATTCAGTACTTC. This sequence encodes CASSPCIQYF.